Sequencing of this T cell receptor beta chain was carried out in a study of Graves' ophthalmopathy and Graves' hyperthyroidism. The study amplified TCR beta CDR3 regions using RNA transcripts. First-round RT-PCR employed HTBI primers, with a second-round multiplex PCR after it. TCRdb analysed the multiplex PCR reads with MiXCR anew, one entry per CDR3 protein. The table includes about 1.1 million distinct CDR3 sequences, roughly two fifths detected once. The CDR3 has 17 amino acids. V lost 1 base and J 2 bases, leaving 15 bases between the germline ends. Germline V CDR1 and CDR2: SGHDT, YYEEEE. Sequencing was performed on peripheral blood or thyroid tissue (not recorded which). This receptor was identified in an adult man with Graves' hyperthyroidism. V and J are TRBV5-6 and TRBJ2-2, with D perhaps matching TRBD2 (5 bases). The CDR3 coding sequence is TGTGCCAGCAGCTTGCCTACTCGGGATCCCAACACCGGGGAGCTGTTTTTT. It codes for CASSLPTRDPNTGELFF.